This T cell receptor beta chain was sequenced in a study of regulatory T cells in long-lasting Graves disease. V lost 1 base and J lost 12, with 6 bases in between. The CDR3 runs to 11 residues. Germline-derived CDR1 and CDR2 are KGHDR and SFDVKD. Arm-PCR of CDR3 regions and iRepertoire HTBI primers were the basis on which TCR beta libraries were built. MiXCR, run by TCRdb on the multiplex PCR reads, gives a single entry per CDR3 protein. The data contain approximately 480,000 distinct CDR3 sequences, around 15% of them singletons. Study results and caveats: Clonotypes that were public and shared totalled fewer than 3,500 in persistent patients versus roughly 1,000 in new patients. Lower TCR diversity characterized persistent Graves' patients relative to newly diagnosed patients.

This clonotype was counted between two and nine times. Its specificity is unknown. Time point here: newly diagnosed GD, antithyroid drugs for less than 3 months. Following extraction of RNA from PBMCs, that RNA was used to make the TCR library. Another study also made use of these data, one on T cells in Graves' hyperthyroidism and ophthalmopathy.

The sequence came from a man aged 35 to 55 with Graves disease. This specimen consisted of peripheral blood mononuclear cells (PBMCs), obtained at new diagnosis, from a patient treated with antithyroid drugs. The chain has TRBV24-1 and TRBJ2-1; no clear D gene. The CDR3 DNA reads as TGTGCCACCAGTGATTTCTACAGGCAGTTCTTC. This sequence encodes CATSDFYRQFF.